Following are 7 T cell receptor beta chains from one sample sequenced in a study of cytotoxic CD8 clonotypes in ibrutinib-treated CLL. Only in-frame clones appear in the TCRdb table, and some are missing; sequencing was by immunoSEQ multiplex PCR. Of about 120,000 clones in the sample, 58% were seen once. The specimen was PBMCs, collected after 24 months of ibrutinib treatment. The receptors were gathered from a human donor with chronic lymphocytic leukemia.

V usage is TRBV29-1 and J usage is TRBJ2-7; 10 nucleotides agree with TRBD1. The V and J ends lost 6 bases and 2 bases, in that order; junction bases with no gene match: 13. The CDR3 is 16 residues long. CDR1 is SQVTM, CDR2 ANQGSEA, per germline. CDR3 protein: CSVPALAGQGAYEQYF. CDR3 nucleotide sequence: TGCAGCGTCCCAGCCCTTGCCGGACAGGGGGCCTACGAGCAGTACTTC.

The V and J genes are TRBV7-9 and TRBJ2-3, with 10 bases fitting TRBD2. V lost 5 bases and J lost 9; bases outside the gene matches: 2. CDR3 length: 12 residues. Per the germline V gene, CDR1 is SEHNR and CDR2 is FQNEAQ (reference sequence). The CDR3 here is CASSPTSGTQYF. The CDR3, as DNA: TGTGCCAGCAGCCCGACTAGCGGGACGCAGTATTTT.

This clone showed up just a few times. The CDR3 DNA sequence: TGTGCCAGCAGCCGACGTAGGAGTGATTCACCCCTCCACTTT. Translated, it gives CASSRRRSDSPLHF. The chain is built from TRBV4-2 and TRBJ1-6; no firm D call. Trimming removed 4 bases at V and 8 bases at J, with 12 bases between. The germline V gene has CDR1 LGHNA and CDR2 YNFKEQ. CDR3 length: 14 residues.

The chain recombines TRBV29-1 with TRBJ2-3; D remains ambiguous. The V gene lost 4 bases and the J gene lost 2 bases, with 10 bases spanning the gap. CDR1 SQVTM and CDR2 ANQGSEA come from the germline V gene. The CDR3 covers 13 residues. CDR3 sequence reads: CSVVGRNTDTQYF. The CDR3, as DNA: TGCAGCGTTGTTGGGCGGAACACAGATACGCAGTATTTT.

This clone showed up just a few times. The CDR3 loop reads CASSYSNRPRDGYTF. The DNA of the CDR3 is TGTGCCAGCAGTTACTCGAATCGGCCCAGGGATGGCTACACCTTC. The rearrangement joins TRBV6-5 to TRBJ1-2; D may be TRBD1 (5 bases). Per the germline V gene, CDR1 is MNHEY and CDR2 is SVGAGI. V lost 0 bases and J lost 6, with 14 bases in between. The CDR3 runs 15 residues.

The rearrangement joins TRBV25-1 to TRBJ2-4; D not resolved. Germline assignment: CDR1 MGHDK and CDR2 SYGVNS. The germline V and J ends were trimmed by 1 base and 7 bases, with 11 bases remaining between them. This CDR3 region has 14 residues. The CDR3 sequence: CASSESGRINIQYF. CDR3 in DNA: TGTGCCAGCAGTGAATCGGGTCGGATCAACATTCAGTACTTC.

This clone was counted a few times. The CDR3 protein is CASSPVIGELFF. CDR3 nucleotides: TGTGCCAGCAGCCCCGTAATTGGGGAGCTGTTTTTT. The chain recombines TRBV9 with TRBJ2-2; unclear D gene. CDR1 is SGDLS and CDR2 is YYNGEE in the germline V gene. This CDR3 contains 12 residues. The germline V and J ends were trimmed by 4 bases and 8 bases, with 9 bases remaining between them.